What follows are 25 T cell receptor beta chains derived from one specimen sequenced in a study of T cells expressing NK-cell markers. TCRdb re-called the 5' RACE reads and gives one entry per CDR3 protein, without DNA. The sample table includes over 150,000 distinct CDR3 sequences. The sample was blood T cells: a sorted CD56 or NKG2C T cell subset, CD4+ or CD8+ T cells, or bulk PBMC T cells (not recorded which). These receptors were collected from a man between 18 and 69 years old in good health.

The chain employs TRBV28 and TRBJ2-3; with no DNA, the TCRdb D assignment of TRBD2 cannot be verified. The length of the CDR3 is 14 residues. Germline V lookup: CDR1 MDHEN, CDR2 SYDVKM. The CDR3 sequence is CASSFDYNTDTQYF.

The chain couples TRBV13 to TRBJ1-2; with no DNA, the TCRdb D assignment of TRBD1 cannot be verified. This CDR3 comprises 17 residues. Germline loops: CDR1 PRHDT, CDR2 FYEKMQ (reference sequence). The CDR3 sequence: CASSYPTPNRGYDGYTF.

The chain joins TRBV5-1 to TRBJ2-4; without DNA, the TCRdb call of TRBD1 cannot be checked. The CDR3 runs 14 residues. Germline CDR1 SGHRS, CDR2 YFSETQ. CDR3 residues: CASSPTGHKNIQYF.

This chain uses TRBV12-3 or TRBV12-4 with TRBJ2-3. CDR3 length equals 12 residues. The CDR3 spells CASSSVKWTQYF.

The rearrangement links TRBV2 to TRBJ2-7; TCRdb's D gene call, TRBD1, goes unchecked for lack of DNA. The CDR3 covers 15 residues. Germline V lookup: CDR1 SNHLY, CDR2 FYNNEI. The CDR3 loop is CASSDLKTDSYEQYF.

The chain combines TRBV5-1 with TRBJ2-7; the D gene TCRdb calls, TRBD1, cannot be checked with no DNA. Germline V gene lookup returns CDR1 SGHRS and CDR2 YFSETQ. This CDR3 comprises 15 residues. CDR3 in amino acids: CASSLVGAGAYEQYF.

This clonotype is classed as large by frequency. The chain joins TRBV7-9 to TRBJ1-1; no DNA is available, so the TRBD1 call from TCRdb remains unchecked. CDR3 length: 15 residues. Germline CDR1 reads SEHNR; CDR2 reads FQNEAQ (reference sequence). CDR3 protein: CASSPRDRARTEAFF. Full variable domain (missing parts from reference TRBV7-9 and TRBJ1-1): DTGVSQNPRHKITKRGQNVTFRCDPISEHNRLYWYRQTLGQGPEFLTYFQNEAQLEKSRLLSDRFSAERPKGSFSTLEIQRTEQGDSAMYLCASSPRDRARTEAFFGQGTRLTVV.

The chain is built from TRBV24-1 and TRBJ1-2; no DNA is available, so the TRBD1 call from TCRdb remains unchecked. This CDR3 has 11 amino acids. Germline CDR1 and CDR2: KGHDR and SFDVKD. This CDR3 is CAVGQGYGYTF.

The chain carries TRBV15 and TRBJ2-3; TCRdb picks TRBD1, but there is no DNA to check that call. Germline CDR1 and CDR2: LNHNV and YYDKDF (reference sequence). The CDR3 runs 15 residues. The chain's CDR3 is CATSRDHARGDTQYF.

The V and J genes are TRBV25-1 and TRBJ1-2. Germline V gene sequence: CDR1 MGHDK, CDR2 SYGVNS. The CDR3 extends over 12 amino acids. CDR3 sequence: CASSHLLYGYTF.

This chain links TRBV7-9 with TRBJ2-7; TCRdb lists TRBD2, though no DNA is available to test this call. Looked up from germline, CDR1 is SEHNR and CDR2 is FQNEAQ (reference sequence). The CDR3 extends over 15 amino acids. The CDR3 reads CASSPYRAGGQEQYF.

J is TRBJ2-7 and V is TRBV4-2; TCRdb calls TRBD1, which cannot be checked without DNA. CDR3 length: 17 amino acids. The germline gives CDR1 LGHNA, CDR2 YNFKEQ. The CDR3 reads CASSQALSGISIYEQYF.

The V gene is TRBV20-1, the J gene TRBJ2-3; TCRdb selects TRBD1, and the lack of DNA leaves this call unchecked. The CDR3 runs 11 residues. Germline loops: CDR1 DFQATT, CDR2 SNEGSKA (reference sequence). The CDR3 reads CSARGGGTQYF.

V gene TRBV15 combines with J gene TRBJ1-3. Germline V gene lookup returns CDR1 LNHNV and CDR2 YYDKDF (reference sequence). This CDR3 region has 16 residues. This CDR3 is CATSRDLGSSGNTIYF.

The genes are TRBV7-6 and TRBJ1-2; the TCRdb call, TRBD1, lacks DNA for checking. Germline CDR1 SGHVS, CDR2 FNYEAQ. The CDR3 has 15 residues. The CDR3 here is CASSISGTGADGYTF.

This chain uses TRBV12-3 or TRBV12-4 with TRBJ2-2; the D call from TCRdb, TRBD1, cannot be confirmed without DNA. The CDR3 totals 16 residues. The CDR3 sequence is CASSLWGEMNTGELFF.

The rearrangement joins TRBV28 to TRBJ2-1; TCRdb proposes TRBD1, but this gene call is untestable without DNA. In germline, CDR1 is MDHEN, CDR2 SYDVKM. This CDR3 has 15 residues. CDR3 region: CASSAAGTGWYEQFF.

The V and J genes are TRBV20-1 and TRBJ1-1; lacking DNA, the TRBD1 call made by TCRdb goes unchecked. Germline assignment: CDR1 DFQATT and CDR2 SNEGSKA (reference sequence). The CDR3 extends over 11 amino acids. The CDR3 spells CSARQGAEAFF.

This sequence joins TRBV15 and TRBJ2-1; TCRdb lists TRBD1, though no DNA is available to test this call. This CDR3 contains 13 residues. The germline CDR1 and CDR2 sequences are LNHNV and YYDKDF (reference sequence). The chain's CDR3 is CATSHEGGNEQFF. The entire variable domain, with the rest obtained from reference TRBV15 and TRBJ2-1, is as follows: DAMVIQNPRYQVTQFGKPVTLSCSQTLNHNVMYWYQQKSSQAPKLLFHYYDKDFNNEADTPDNFQSRRPNTSFCFLDIRSPGLGDTAMYLCATSHEGGNEQFFGPGTRLTVL.

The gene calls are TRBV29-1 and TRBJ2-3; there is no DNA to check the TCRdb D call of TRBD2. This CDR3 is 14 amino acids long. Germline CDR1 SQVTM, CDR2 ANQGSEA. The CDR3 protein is CSVEPLAGTDTQYF.

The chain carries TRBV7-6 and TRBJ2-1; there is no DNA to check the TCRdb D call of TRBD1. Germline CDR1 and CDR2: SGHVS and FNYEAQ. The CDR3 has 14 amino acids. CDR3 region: CASSSRAQGVEQFF.

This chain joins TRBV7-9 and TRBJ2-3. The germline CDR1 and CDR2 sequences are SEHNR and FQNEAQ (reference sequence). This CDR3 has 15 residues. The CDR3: CASTLGVRSTDTQYF.

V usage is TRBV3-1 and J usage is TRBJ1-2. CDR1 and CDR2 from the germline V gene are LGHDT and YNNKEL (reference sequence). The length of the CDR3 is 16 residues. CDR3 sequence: CASRAVTAFVDYGYTF.

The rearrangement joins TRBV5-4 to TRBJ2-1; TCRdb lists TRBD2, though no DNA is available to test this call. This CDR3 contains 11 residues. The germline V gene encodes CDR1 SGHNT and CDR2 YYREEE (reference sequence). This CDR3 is CASRDYHREFF.

CDR3 protein: CASSPGTANTEAFF. The J gene is TRBJ1-1, the V gene TRBV7-3; with no DNA, the TCRdb D assignment of TRBD1 cannot be verified. CDR3 size: 14 residues. Per the germline V gene, CDR1 is SGHTA and CDR2 is FQGTGA. The entire variable domain, with the rest obtained from reference TRBV7-3 and TRBJ1-1, is as follows: GAGVSQTPSNKVTEKGKYVELRCDPISGHTALYWYRQSLGQGPEFLIYFQGTGAADDSGLPNDRFFAVRPEGSVSTLKIQRTERGDSAVYLCASSPGTANTEAFFGQGTRLTVV.